A single sample gave rise to the 30 T cell receptor beta chains below, sequenced in a study of OX40 agonist ivuxolimab in advanced cancers. Only in-frame clones appear in the TCRdb table, and some are missing; sequencing was by immunoSEQ multiplex PCR. The table includes 130,000 or so clones, under 95% detected once. The sequences come from CD4+ or CD8+ T cells sorted from blood, collected in a trial of the OX40 agonist ivuxolimab. Receptors originate from an adult with an advanced solid tumor such as melanoma, head and neck, liver or kidney cancer.

This chain joins TRBV7-2 and TRBJ2-7, with 9 bases aligning to TRBD2. CDR1 is SGHTA, CDR2 FQGNSA, per germline. V was pared by 8 bases and J by 0 bases, with 17 bases of the junction left unmatched. The CDR3 has 18 residues. The CDR3 here is CASSSSRLAGPSSYEQYF. For the CDR3, the DNA is TGTGCCAGCTCCTCTTCCAGGCTAGCGGGACCGAGCTCCTACGAGCAGTACTTC.

The chain combines TRBV10-3 with TRBJ1-1, with 7 nucleotides matching TRBD1. There are 14 residues in the CDR3. From germline, CDR1 is ENHRY and CDR2 SYGVKD. The V gene end was trimmed by 10 bases and the J gene end by 1 base; junction bases not matched to a gene: 9. The CDR3 bases are TGTGCCACCGCGACAGGGACGTCGAACACTGAAGCTTTCTTT. Translated: CATATGTSNTEAFF.

This chain links TRBV27 with TRBJ1-2; the match to TRBD1 covers 8 bases. The germline gives CDR1 MNHEY, CDR2 SMNVEV (reference sequence). The CDR3 spans 15 residues. J gave up 3 bases and V 6 bases, and 9 bases lay outside the gene matches. The CDR3 sequence is CASSPQGAQYYGYTF. CDR3 DNA sequence: TGTGCCAGCAGCCCTCAGGGGGCCCAATACTATGGCTACACCTTC.

Details on this clone: The conserved closing phenylalanine or tryptophan is absent in this CDR3, likely reflecting a read error. Because the CDR3's place on the DNA is in doubt, the DNA is left out and the CDR3 is given as listed by TCRdb. The V gene is TRBV20-1, the J gene TRBJ1-2; the table's D call TRBD1 went unverified against the DNA. Termini included, the CDR3 measures 11 amino acids. In germline, CDR1 is DFQATT, CDR2 SNEGSKA (reference sequence). CDR3 in amino acids: CSARAPEGAPI.

The V gene is TRBV10-3, the J gene TRBJ2-2, with D perhaps TRBD1 (5 bases). This CDR3 has 15 residues. Deletions cut 6 bases from V and 2 bases from J, with 13 bases between. CDR1 and CDR2 (germline): ENHRY, SYGVKD. The CDR3 DNA sequence: TGTGCCATCAGAACAGGAATCGTCAACACCGGGGAGCTGTTTTTT. Residues: CAIRTGIVNTGELFF.

The chain has TRBV5-1 and TRBJ2-7; 8 bases fit TRBD1. The CDR3 runs to 13 residues. The germline gives CDR1 SGHRS, CDR2 YFSETQ. V shed 5 bases, J shed 6 bases, and the junction held 7 bases outside the gene matches. The CDR3 spells CASSDRGRGEQYF. The DNA for the CDR3 is TGCGCCAGCAGTGACAGGGGTAGGGGCGAGCAGTACTTC.

Only one count was recorded for this clone. This chain joins TRBV11-3 and TRBJ2-5; D assignment may be TRBD1 or TRBD2 (5 bases each). Trimming shortened V by 1 base and J by 4 bases, and 7 bases separated the two germline ends. Germline V gene data show CDR1 as SGHNT and CDR2 as YENEEA. The CDR3 covers 13 residues. The chain's CDR3 is CASSLVGGETQYF. The CDR3 DNA follows: TGTGCCAGCAGCTTAGTTGGGGGAGAGACCCAGTACTTC.

This clone was seen once. CDR3 nucleotides: TGTGCCACCAGTGGGGTCTTCAGCTCCTACGAGCAGTACTTC. Its translation is CATSGVFSSYEQYF. The chain uses TRBV15 and TRBJ2-7; D is uncertain. This CDR3 comprises 14 residues. Germline V gives CDR1 LNHNV, CDR2 YYDKDF (reference sequence). Trimming removed 6 bases at V and 0 bases at J, with 12 bases between. The complete variable domain, with remaining parts taken from reference TRBV15 and TRBJ2-7, reads DAMVIQNPRYQVTQFGKPVTLSCSQTLNHNVMYWYQQKSSQAPKLLFHYYDKDFNNEADTPDNFQSRRPNTSFCFLDIRSPGLGDTAMYLCATSGVFSSYEQYFGPGTRLTVT.

CDR3 DNA: TGTGCCAGTAATCCTCAACAGGGAAATCAGCCCCAGCATTTT. Encoded protein: CASNPQQGNQPQHF. The chain is built from TRBV19 and TRBJ1-5; D might be TRBD1 (6 bases). Per the germline V gene, CDR1 is LNHDA and CDR2 is SQIVND (reference sequence). The V end was cut by 7 bases, the J end by 4 bases, with 14 bases between. This CDR3 region has 14 residues.

The CDR3 bases are TGTGCCAGCAGTTCACGGGGGACGATCTACAATGAGCAGTTCTTC. Protein: CASSSRGTIYNEQFF. This chain uses TRBV28 with TRBJ2-1; a possible D gene is TRBD2 (6 bases). Between the trimmed V and J ends, which lost 4 bases and 3 bases, there was a span of 13 bases. CDR3 size: 15 residues. Germline-derived CDR1 and CDR2 are MDHEN and SYDVKM.

This chain uses TRBV7-2 with TRBJ1-2; a possible D gene is TRBD1 (6 bases). V was clipped by 5 bases and J by 7 bases, with 14 bases between them. The germline CDR1 and CDR2 sequences are SGHTA and FQGNSA. The CDR3 loop spans 13 amino acids. In nucleotides, the CDR3 is TGTGCCAGCAGCACTAGTGGGGGGGCTGGCTACACCTTC. Translated, it gives CASSTSGGAGYTF.

The chain has TRBV10-3 and TRBJ1-2, with 7 positions matching TRBD1. This CDR3 has 18 residues. The junction had 14 bases not matched to a gene; V was cut back by 0 bases and J by 4 bases. Germline CDR1 ENHRY, CDR2 SYGVKD. CDR3 bases: TGTGCCATCAGTGAGTCTCAGGGGGTCTCCCTAAATGGCTATGGCTACACCTTC. Its translation: CAISESQGVSLNGYGYTF.

This chain connects TRBV28 to TRBJ2-1; TRBD2 matches 10 bases. Germline CDR1 MDHEN, CDR2 SYDVKM. The CDR3 runs to 16 residues. J gave up 1 base and V 2 bases, and 2 bases lay outside the gene matches. The CDR3 loop reads CASSLDSGRSYNEQFF. In DNA, the CDR3 is TGTGCCAGCAGTTTAGATAGCGGGAGGTCCTACAATGAGCAGTTCTTC.

This chain joins TRBV27 and TRBJ2-5; D is possibly TRBD2 (5 bases). CDR1 is MNHEY and CDR2 is SMNVEV in the germline V gene (reference sequence). Trimming took off 7 bases at V and 0 bases at J, with 15 bases between the two ends. The CDR3 extends over 15 amino acids. CDR3 coding DNA: TGTGCCAGCACCCGGAGCGGCGGCCACCAAGAGACCCAGTACTTC. It is translated as CASTRSGGHQETQYF.

This clone was recorded once. This sequence joins TRBV18 and TRBJ2-2; D gene uncertain. V was clipped by 0 bases and J by 2 bases, with 7 bases between them. This CDR3 contains 15 residues. Germline CDR1 reads KGHSH; CDR2 reads LQKENI. The CDR3 region is CASSPPGRNTGELFF. The DNA of the CDR3 is TGTGCCAGCTCACCACCGGGAAGAAACACCGGGGAGCTGTTTTTT.

The genes are TRBV5-1 and TRBJ1-6, with 9 bases matching TRBD1. The junction had 11 bases not matched to a gene; V was cut back by 5 bases and J by 5 bases. The CDR3 is made up of 17 amino acids. Germline loops: CDR1 SGHRS, CDR2 YFSETQ. The CDR3 DNA sequence: TGCGCCAGCAGAACCCTACAGGGGGCGCCAAATAATTCACCCCTCCACTTT. It is translated as CASRTLQGAPNNSPLHF.

This chain links TRBV5-1 with TRBJ1-4; maybe TRBD1 (5 bases). V dropped 3 bases and J dropped 4 bases, with 10 bases sitting between them. Germline V gene sequence: CDR1 SGHRS, CDR2 YFSETQ. This CDR3 is built from 14 residues. The CDR3: CASSSDSHNEKLFF. The CDR3 bases are TGCGCCAGCAGCTCCGACAGCCATAATGAAAAACTGTTTTTT.

This clone has just one count. The DNA for the CDR3 is TGTGCCAGCAGCTCAGTACTGGGACGACCCAAGAACACTGAAGCTTTCTTT. Translating gives CASSSVLGRPKNTEAFF. This chain joins TRBV7-9 and TRBJ1-1; D perhaps matches TRBD1 (5 bases). The germline V and J ends were trimmed by 4 bases and 1 base, with 19 bases remaining between them. The V gene's germline CDR1 is SEHNR and CDR2 FQNEAQ (reference sequence). CDR3 length equals 17 residues.

This chain connects TRBV25-1 to TRBJ2-1; D could derive from TRBD1 or TRBD2 (5 bases each). This CDR3 comprises 15 residues. The ends were cut back, 6 bases at V and 3 bases at J, with 15 bases in the middle. Germline CDR1 and CDR2: MGHDK and SYGVNS. DNA of the CDR3: TGTGCCAGCAGAGCCTCGGGACGCCTCTACAATGAGCAGTTCTTC. Its translation: CASRASGRLYNEQFF.

The chain uses TRBV27 and TRBJ1-5; D uncertain. The CDR3 runs 14 residues. Trimming shortened V by 5 bases and J by 4 bases, and 12 bases separated the two germline ends. Per the germline V gene, CDR1 is MNHEY and CDR2 is SMNVEV (reference sequence). In DNA, the CDR3 is TGTGCCAGCAGTCCCGGCGGGATAAATCAGCCCCAGCATTTT. Its protein product is CASSPGGINQPQHF.

The chain carries TRBV15 and TRBJ1-3; D not resolved. Trimming removed 2 bases from V and 2 bases from J, with 13 bases in between. Germline lookup yields CDR1 LNHNV and CDR2 YYDKDF (reference sequence). The CDR3 runs to 16 residues. Written as DNA, the CDR3 is TGTGCCACCAGCAGACCTCCTCAGGCAACTGGAAACACCATATATTTT. Amino acids: CATSRPPQATGNTIYF.

V and J are TRBV27 and TRBJ1-5; the D gene is possibly TRBD1 (5 bases). V shed 5 bases and J shed 6 bases, with 11 bases lying between them. Germline CDR1 and CDR2: MNHEY and SMNVEV (reference sequence). This CDR3 comprises 13 residues. CDR3 in amino acids: CASSPPGGQPQHF. As DNA, the CDR3 is TGTGCCAGCAGTCCCCCTGGGGGTCAGCCCCAGCATTTT.

The chain carries TRBV5-1 and TRBJ2-1; 7 nucleotides align to TRBD2. Trimming at V came to 0 bases and at J to 7 bases, leaving 4 bases not matched to a gene. This CDR3 is 14 amino acids long. Germline V lookup: CDR1 SGHRS, CDR2 YFSETQ. DNA of the CDR3: TGCGCCAGCAGCTTGGAGCGGGGATGGAATGAGCAGTTCTTC. It specifies CASSLERGWNEQFF.

The chain recombines TRBV29-1 with TRBJ1-1; D unclear. Germline values: CDR1 SQVTM, CDR2 ANQGSEA. The V and J ends lost 5 bases and 0 bases respectively, with 13 bases between them. This CDR3 has 14 amino acids. DNA for the CDR3: TGCAGCGTTCTACTAGTCTCATTGAACACTGAAGCTTTCTTT. Protein sequence: CSVLLVSLNTEAFF.

CDR3 protein: CASSPPSQSSYEQYF. CDR3 coding DNA: TGTGCCAGCTCACCACCGTCCCAGAGCTCCTACGAGCAGTACTTC. The chain uses TRBV18 and TRBJ2-7; D is unresolved. V lost 0 bases and J lost 0, with 9 bases in between. The germline CDR1 and CDR2 sequences are KGHSH and LQKENI. This CDR3 comprises 15 residues.

The rearrangement links TRBV27 to TRBJ2-1; D remains unclear. V was shortened by 6 bases and J by 3 bases, with 15 bases between the two germline ends. The CDR3 spans 15 residues. Germline CDR1 is MNHEY and CDR2 is SMNVEV (reference sequence). CDR3 DNA sequence: TGTGCCAGCAGCCGGTCACCAGCCAGCTACAATGAGCAGTTCTTC. Its protein product is CASSRSPASYNEQFF.

The rearrangement links TRBV6-1 to TRBJ1-4; D is possibly TRBD1 (5 bases). The germline V gene has CDR1 MNHNS and CDR2 SASEGT. Deletions cut 4 bases from V and 0 bases from J, with 12 bases between. The CDR3 spans 16 residues. The CDR3 spells CASSVGTATTNEKLFF. The CDR3 bases are TGTGCCAGCAGTGTAGGGACGGCAACAACTAATGAAAAACTGTTTTTT.

V and J are TRBV7-9 and TRBJ1-2; possible D gene TRBD1, 5 bases. Germline loops: CDR1 SEHNR, CDR2 FQNEAQ (reference sequence). V dropped 1 base and J dropped 6 bases, with 6 bases sitting between them. The CDR3 has 12 residues. This CDR3 reads CASSLGQNGYTF. CDR3 DNA: TGTGCCAGCAGCTTAGGACAGAATGGCTACACCTTC.

This chain uses TRBV15 with TRBJ1-1, with 9 bases fitting TRBD1. Trimming cost V 1 base and J 5 bases; bases outside gene matches: 2. The CDR3 totals 14 residues. Germline loops: CDR1 LNHNV, CDR2 YYDKDF (reference sequence). Written as DNA, the CDR3 is TGTGCCACCAGCAGAGGACAGGGGGGGACTGAAGCTTTCTTT. This codes for CATSRGQGGTEAFF.

Of note for this clone: Other DNA sequences from this sample encode an identical CDR3 as well. The chain recombines TRBV5-1 with TRBJ2-7, with 7 bases identical to TRBD2. The V and J ends lost 0 bases and 2 bases, in that order; junction bases with no gene match: 2. Germline V gene sequence: CDR1 SGHRS, CDR2 YFSETQ. The CDR3 runs 14 residues. The CDR3 sequence: CASSLDGRPYEQYF. The CDR3 nucleotides read TGCGCCAGCAGCTTGGACGGGAGGCCCTACGAGCAGTACTTC.